This is a list of T cell receptor beta chains from one sample in a study of T cell responses to AZD1222 COVID-19 vaccine. Profiling relied on immunoSEQ multiplex PCR, and the TCRdb table lists in-frame clones only, not all of them. The table has roughly 200,000 clones, 80% to 95% seen once. Sequencing used peripheral blood, obtained 28 days after the second dose of the MenACWY control vaccine. The receptors were sampled from an adult who received the MenACWY meningococcal vaccine as a control. The CDR3 runs from the conserved cysteine through the conserved F or W. D genes are given only for firm matches. Clone size is stated in some rows and not others, as once, few, many or a class when expanded.

>TRBJ1-4|-|-|TRBV25-1
CASSEQGANEKLFF
TGTGCCAGCAGTGAACAGGGAGCTAATGAAAAACTGTTTTTT
>TRBJ2-7|TRBD2|-|TRBV5-4
CASSSGLAGPYEQYF
TGTGCCAGCAGCTCGGGACTAGCGGGACCCTACGAGCAGTACTTC
>TRBJ1-2|-|-|TRBV7-9
CAGSGQNYGYTF
TGTGCCGGGTCGGGACAAAACTATGGCTACACCTTC
>TRBJ1-4|-|-|TRBV29-1
CSVVDEKLFF
TGCAGCGTTGTGGACGAAAAACTGTTTTTT
>TRBJ2-7|TRBD2|-|TRBV13
CASSLAGGLAYEQYF
TGTGCCAGCAGCCTAGCGGGGGGGCTTGCCTACGAGCAGTACTTC
>TRBJ1-5|-|-|TRBV6-5
CASSYTRQQPQHF
TGTGCCAGCAGTTACACGAGGCAACAGCCCCAGCATTTT
>TRBJ1-1|-|-|TRBV18
CASSPPGTPNTEAFF
TGTGCCAGCTCACCACCTGGGACACCGAACACTGAAGCTTTCTTT
>TRBJ1-2|TRBD1|once|TRBV4-1
CASSPGQGTNYGYTF
TGCGCCAGCAGCCCAGGACAGGGTACTAACTATGGCTACACCTTC
>TRBJ2-2|-|once|TRBV7-9
CASMAAANTGELFF
TGTGCCAGCATGGCGGCAGCGAACACCGGGGAGCTGTTTTTT
>TRBJ1-2|-|-|TRBV7-8
CASSLDPVNGYTF
TGTGCCAGCAGCTTAGATCCCGTCAATGGCTACACCTTC
>TRBJ2-3|TRBD2|-|TRBV4-2
CASSQDSTSAGGIRDTQYF
TGTGCCAGCAGCCAAGATTCCACGTCGGCGGGGGGGATTCGAGATACGCAGTATTTT
>TRBJ1-5|-|-|TRBV19
CASSMGRRISNQPQHF
TGTGCCAGTAGTATGGGAAGGCGAATTAGCAATCAGCCCCAGCATTTT
>TRBJ1-2|TRBD1|-|TRBV10-3
CAISLTGDKGYTF
TGTGCCATCAGCCTAACAGGGGATAAGGGCTACACCTTC
>TRBJ2-3|-|once|TRBV30
CASATGAINTQYF
TGTGCCTCTGCGACGGGGGCAATAAATACGCAGTATTTT
>TRBJ1-3|-|-|TRBV25-1
CASKDGGAGGNTIYF
TGTGCCAGCAAGGACGGGGGGGCCGGTGGAAACACCATATATTTT
>TRBJ1-6|-|-|TRBV5-1
CASSLSPKTAYNSPLHF
TGCGCCAGCAGCTTATCCCCAAAGACAGCCTATAATTCACCCCTCCACTTT
>TRBJ2-7|-|few|TRBV19
CASSIAAGSNYEQYF
TGTGCCAGTAGTATCGCCGCGGGGAGTAACTACGAGCAGTACTTC
>TRBJ1-2|TRBD1|-|TRBV19
CASNPGTGETDGYTF
TGTGCCAGTAACCCCGGGACAGGGGAAACCGATGGCTACACCTTC
>TRBJ1-1|-|-|TRBV20-1
CSARGFGEAFF
TGCAGTGCTAGAGGTTTCGGTGAAGCTTTCTTT
>TRBJ1-5|TRBD1|-|TRBV30
CAWSAGQGSQPQHF
TGTGCCTGGAGTGCCGGACAGGGGAGCCAGCCCCAGCATTTT
>TRBJ2-1|TRBD2|-|TRBV9
CASSVATSGGLNNEQFF
TGTGCCAGCAGCGTAGCTACTAGCGGGGGCCTCAACAATGAGCAGTTCTTC
>TRBJ1-2|-|-|TRBV14
CASSQESGGGYGYTF
TGTGCCAGCAGCCAAGAGTCAGGCGGGGGCTATGGCTACACCTTC
>TRBJ1-3|-|-|TRBV5-6
CASSWTVSSGNTIYF
TGTGCCAGCAGCTGGACAGTTTCTTCCGGAAACACCATATATTTT
>TRBJ2-7|-|-|TRBV7-2
CASSSRVTPNYEQYF
TGTGCCAGCAGCTCTAGGGTAACCCCAAACTACGAGCAGTACTTC